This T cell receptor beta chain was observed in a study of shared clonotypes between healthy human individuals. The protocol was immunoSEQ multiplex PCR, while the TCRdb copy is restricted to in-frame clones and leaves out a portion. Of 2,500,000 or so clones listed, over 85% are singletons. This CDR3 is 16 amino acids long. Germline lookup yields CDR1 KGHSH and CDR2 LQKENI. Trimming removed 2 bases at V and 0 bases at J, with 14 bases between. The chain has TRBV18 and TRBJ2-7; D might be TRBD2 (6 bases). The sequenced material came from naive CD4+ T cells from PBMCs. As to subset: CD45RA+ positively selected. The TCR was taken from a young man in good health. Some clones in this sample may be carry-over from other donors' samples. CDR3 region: CASSPTLAGTSYEQYF. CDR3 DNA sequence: TGTGCCAGCTCACCAACTCTGGCGGGAACCTCCTACGAGCAGTACTTC.